Each of the 21 T cell receptor beta chains below was sequenced from the same sample in a study of blood T cell repertoires in COVID-19. Assay: immunoSEQ multiplex PCR; the TCRdb copy retains only in-frame clones and omits some. The table lists some 270,000 clones, 85% to 90% of them singletons. Material for sequencing was PBMCs or T cells enriched from blood (not recorded which). The receptors shown here come from a woman aged 55-69 years who had recovered from COVID-19.

This chain uses TRBV7-3 with TRBJ1-6; 7 bases agree with TRBD1. Germline V CDR1 and CDR2: SGHTA, FQGTGA. The J segment lost 10 bases and the V segment lost 5 bases, leaving 11 bases of the junction unmatched. The CDR3 extends over 15 amino acids. The CDR3 here is CASSPAGRGESPLHF. The CDR3 DNA follows: TGTGCCAGCAGCCCAGCGGGCAGGGGGGAATCACCCCTCCACTTT.

Remarks on this clone: Within the sample, other DNA sequences also encode this same CDR3. DNA for the CDR3: TGTGCCAGCAAGCAGGGTGTTGGGAATTCACCCCTCCACTTT. Amino acids: CASKQGVGNSPLHF. The chain employs TRBV6-5 and TRBJ1-6; perhaps TRBD1 as D (5 bases). Germline V CDR1 and CDR2: MNHEY, SVGAGI. V was clipped by 7 bases and J by 7 bases, with 14 bases between them. The CDR3 consists of 14 residues.

The V gene is TRBV3-1 (or the pseudogene TRBV3-2), the J gene TRBJ2-1, with TRBD1 identical over 7 bases. Per germline, CDR1 LGHDT and CDR2 YNNKEL (reference sequence). The V and J ends lost 4 bases and 6 bases, in that order; junction bases with no gene match: 6. The CDR3 sequence is 14 residues long. CDR3 bases: TGTGCCAGCAGCCCGACAGGGAGTAGCAATGAGCAGTTCTTC. It is translated as CASSPTGSSNEQFF.

V usage is TRBV9 and J usage is TRBJ2-2; D is unclear. V lost 1 base, J lost 3 bases, and 7 bases lay in between. The CDR3 is 14 amino acids. The germline V gene encodes CDR1 SGDLS and CDR2 YYNGEE. CDR3: CASSVRDYTGELFF. CDR3 DNA sequence: TGTGCCAGCAGCGTACGAGATTACACCGGGGAGCTGTTTTTT. The full variable domain, with the rest looked up from reference TRBV9 and TRBJ2-2, is DSGVTQTPKHLITATGQRVTLRCSPRSGDLSVYWYQQSLDQGLQFLIQYYNGEERAKGNILERFSAQQFPDLHSELNLSSLELGDSALYFCASSVRDYTGELFFGEGSRLTVL.

The chain couples TRBV23-1 to TRBJ1-2, with D possibly being TRBD1 (6 bases). TRBV23-1 is classed as an ORF, of uncertain function. Between the trimmed V and J ends, which lost 6 bases and 2 bases, there was a span of 25 bases. The CDR3 is 18 amino acids. Here the CDR3 DNA reads TGCGCCAGCAGAATGAACCGGGACATAGATTGGATCAACTATGGCTACACCTTC. Translated: CASRMNRDIDWINYGYTF.

The V and J genes are TRBV11-3 and TRBJ2-2; D may be TRBD2 (6 bases). The CDR3 is made up of 16 amino acids. The germline V gene has CDR1 SGHNT and CDR2 YENEEA. Trimming removed 1 base at V and 1 base at J, with 10 bases between. The DNA of the CDR3 is TGTGCCAGCAGCTTAGTCCTAGCGCTGAACACCGGGGAGCTGTTTTTT. Translated: CASSLVLALNTGELFF.

The CDR3 loop is CASSEAPGQGVYEQYF. DNA for the CDR3: TGTGCCAGCAGTGAAGCGCCAGGACAGGGCGTTTACGAGCAGTACTTC. J is TRBJ2-7 and V is TRBV2; 8 nucleotides agree with TRBD1. CDR1 SNHLY and CDR2 FYNNEI come from the germline V gene. J gave up 4 bases and V 0 bases, and 8 bases lay outside the gene matches. There are 16 residues in the CDR3. The variable domain in full, with the rest retrieved from reference TRBV2 and TRBJ2-7, is EPEVTQTPSHQVTQMGQEVILRCVPISNHLYFYWYRQILGQKVEFLVSFYNNEISEKSEIFDDQFSVERPDGSNFTLKIRSTKLEDSAMYFCASSEAPGQGVYEQYFGPGTRLTVT.

The sample holds one count of this clone. This chain connects TRBV5-1 to TRBJ2-7; 9 nucleotides match TRBD2. The germline V gene has CDR1 SGHRS and CDR2 YFSETQ. The CDR3 contains 15 residues. With V trimmed by 4 bases and J by 4 bases, 9 bases remained unmatched. In DNA, the CDR3 is TGCGCCAGCAGCCCGCCTGGGCGGGGGGGGTACGAGCAGTACTTC. It specifies CASSPPGRGGYEQYF.

This chain links TRBV3-1 (or the pseudogene TRBV3-2) with TRBJ1-3; D gene unclear. The CDR3 has 16 amino acids. CDR1 is LGHDT, CDR2 YNNKEL, per germline (reference sequence). The V end lost 4 bases, the J end lost 0 bases, and 13 bases lay between the germline ends. Written as DNA, the CDR3 is TGTGCCAGCAGCCGCCGCGGCAGAAGCTCTGGAAACACCATATATTTT. The encoded protein is CASSRRGRSSGNTIYF.

The chain joins TRBV4-1 to TRBJ2-4; 12 bases are shared with TRBD2. The germline V gene encodes CDR1 MGHRA and CDR2 YSYEKL. Trimming took 4 bases from V and 4 from J; bases not matched to a gene: 5. CDR3 length equals 16 residues. CDR3 nucleotides: TGCGCCAGCAGCCTGACTAGCGGGGGATGGAAAAACATTCAGTACTTC. This codes for CASSLTSGGWKNIQYF.

This rearrangement joins TRBV5-1 to TRBJ2-7; D unresolved. Germline V lookup: CDR1 SGHRS, CDR2 YFSETQ. The V gene lost 0 bases and the J gene lost 6 bases, with 13 bases spanning the gap. CDR3 length: 14 amino acids. This CDR3 reads CASSLEALPGEQYF. CDR3 bases: TGCGCCAGCAGCTTGGAGGCCTTACCGGGCGAGCAGTACTTC.

CDR3 loop: CASSPASGGSYNEQFF. The DNA for the CDR3 is TGTGCCAGCAGCCCCGCTAGCGGGGGGTCCTACAATGAGCAGTTCTTC. The V call is TRBV7-3, the J call TRBJ2-1, with TRBD2 matching 11 bases. Germline assignment: CDR1 SGHTA and CDR2 FQGTGA. After removal of 5 bases from V and 1 base from J, the junction contained 4 bases not matched to a gene. The CDR3 sequence is 16 residues long.

The rearrangement uses TRBV28 and TRBJ1-5; 9 bases are a match to TRBD1. Unmatched junction bases numbered 10, after V lost 6 bases and J lost 4 bases. Germline-derived CDR1 and CDR2 are MDHEN and SYDVKM. The CDR3 loop spans 16 amino acids. The CDR3 region is CASSTPGTGQNQPQHF. In DNA, the CDR3 is TGTGCCAGCAGCACCCCTGGGACAGGGCAGAATCAGCCCCAGCATTTT. Complete variable domain (other parts from reference TRBV28 and TRBJ1-5): DVKVTQSSRYLVKRTGEKVFLECVQDMDHENMFWYRQDPGLGLRLIYFSYDVKMKEKGDIPEGYSVSREKKERFSLILESASTNQTSMYLCASSTPGTGQNQPQHFGDGTRLSIL.

This chain connects TRBV5-1 to TRBJ2-1; the match to TRBD2 covers 8 bases. Germline assignment: CDR1 SGHRS and CDR2 YFSETQ. V dropped 5 bases and J dropped 6; count of bases not matched to a gene: 7. The CDR3 has 14 residues. CDR3 DNA: TGCGCCAGCAGTGATCCCGGGACTAGCAATGAGCAGTTCTTC. This sequence encodes CASSDPGTSNEQFF. The entire variable domain, with the rest obtained from reference TRBV5-1 and TRBJ2-1, is as follows: KAGVTQTPRYLIKTRGQQVTLSCSPISGHRSVSWYQQTPGQGLQFLFEYFSETQRNKGNFPGRFSGRQFSNSRSEMNVSTLELGDSALYLCASSDPGTSNEQFFGPGTRLTVL.

The chain employs TRBV27 and TRBJ2-1, with unresolved D. Trimming stripped 1 base from V and 4 bases from J, with 2 bases between. The V gene's germline CDR1 is MNHEY and CDR2 SMNVEV (reference sequence). This CDR3 is built from 12 residues. The CDR3 region has the DNA TGTGCCAGCAGTTTATTATACAATGAGCAGTTCTTC. This codes for CASSLLYNEQFF.

The chain carries TRBV11-3 and TRBJ2-2; 12 bases are shared with TRBD2. Germline trimming cut 5 bases from V and 5 bases from J; bases unmatched to any gene: 6. CDR3 length: 16 amino acids. In germline, CDR1 is SGHNT, CDR2 YENEEA. CDR3 sequence: CASSPSGGAITGELFF. The CDR3, as DNA: TGTGCCAGCAGCCCTAGCGGGGGGGCCATAACCGGGGAGCTGTTTTTT.

The chain joins TRBV30 to TRBJ2-7; 14 bases agree with TRBD2. The ends lost 0 bases at V and 4 bases at J; junction bases unmatched: 5. Germline V CDR1 and CDR2: GTSNPN, SVGIG (reference sequence). The CDR3 totals 16 residues. The CDR3 sequence: CAWSVGTSGSWYEQYF. Written as DNA, the CDR3 is TGTGCCTGGAGTGTCGGGACTAGCGGGAGCTGGTACGAGCAGTACTTC.

This clone was picked up a small number of times. V gene TRBV10-3 combines with J gene TRBJ1-1; D possibly corresponds to TRBD1 (6 bases). The CDR3 length is 13 residues. CDR1 is ENHRY and CDR2 is SYGVKD in the germline V gene. The ends were cut back, 4 bases at V and 4 bases at J, with 10 bases in the middle. The CDR3 loop reads CAISGTQGTEAFF. As DNA, the CDR3 is TGTGCCATCAGTGGCACACAGGGCACTGAAGCTTTCTTT.

CDR3 coding DNA: TGTGCCAGCAGTTCGGTTGGGACAGCCTCCTACGAGCAGTACTTC. Protein: CASSSVGTASYEQYF. The chain is built from TRBV6-2 or TRBV6-3 and TRBJ2-7; 7 bases are shared with TRBD1. Germline CDR1 reads MNHEY; CDR2 reads SVGEGT. Trimming removed 4 bases from V and 0 bases from J; junction bases left unmatched: 6. The CDR3 length is 15 residues.

J is TRBJ1-1 and V is TRBV7-3, with TRBD1 identical over 7 bases. The germline V gene encodes CDR1 SGHTA and CDR2 FQGTGA. The junction had 2 bases not matched to a gene; V was cut back by 0 bases and J by 4 bases. The CDR3 covers 14 residues. Here the CDR3 reads CASSLTRGVTEAFF. In DNA, the CDR3 is TGTGCCAGCAGCTTAACCAGGGGGGTCACTGAAGCTTTCTTT.

The V and J genes are TRBV5-4 and TRBJ1-2, with a weak D call TRBD1 (6 bases). V shed 1 base and J shed 6 bases, with 19 bases lying between them. The CDR3 sequence is 16 residues long. CDR1 is SGHNT and CDR2 is YYREEE in the germline V gene (reference sequence). CDR3 coding DNA: TGTGCCAGCAGCTTGCCTAAGCTGGGACACGCTAATGGCTACACCTTC. Its protein is CASSLPKLGHANGYTF. The full variable domain, in which reference TRBV5-4 and TRBJ1-2 provide the parts outside the CDR3, is ETGVTQSPTHLIKTRGQQVTLRCSSQSGHNTVSWYQQALGQGPQFIFQYYREEENGRGNFPPRFSGLQFPNYSSELNVNALELDDSALYLCASSLPKLGHANGYTFGSGTRLTVV.